Below, 26 T cell receptor beta chains from the same sample are listed, as sequenced in a study of cytomegalovirus exposure and HLA in healthy donors. In the PCR, 60 Vbeta and 13 Jbeta primers were used. The method was immunoSEQ multiplex PCR; TCRdb's version includes in-frame clones alone and lacks a portion of them. The data show about 94,000 clones, 79% seen once. Sample: PBMCs. The receptors were gathered from a woman between 35 and 50 years old in good health and CMV-seronegative.

V is TRBV6-5 and J is TRBJ2-7; 13 positions agree with TRBD2. CDR1 and CDR2 from the germline V gene are MNHEY and SVGAGI. This CDR3 region has 14 residues. J was trimmed by 5 bases and V by 5 bases; bases with no gene match: 3. CDR3 protein: CASSVGLAGNEQYF. DNA for the CDR3: TGTGCCAGCAGTGTGGGACTAGCGGGGAACGAGCAGTACTTC.

The chain joins TRBV19 to TRBJ2-5; 7 bases map to TRBD1. CDR1 is LNHDA, CDR2 SQIVND, per germline (reference sequence). V was pared by 6 bases and J by 0 bases, with 4 bases of the junction left unmatched. The CDR3 is 14 residues long. CDR3 sequence: CASSITGDQETQYF. CDR3 in DNA: TGTGCCAGTAGCATAACAGGGGACCAAGAGACCCAGTACTTC.

The V call is TRBV28, the J call TRBJ2-1, with TRBD2 as a possible D gene (6 bases). Per germline, CDR1 MDHEN and CDR2 SYDVKM. V shed 1 base and J shed 6 bases, with 10 bases lying between them. The CDR3 has 14 amino acids. The CDR3 sequence is CASSLSAGGNEQFF. The CDR3 DNA sequence: TGTGCCAGCAGTTTATCGGCCGGGGGCAATGAGCAGTTCTTC.

CDR3 sequence: CASTRAIADTQYF. The CDR3 DNA reads TGTGCCAGCACGAGGGCTATTGCGGATACGCAGTATTTT. V and J are TRBV28 and TRBJ2-3, with D perhaps TRBD2 (5 bases). From germline, CDR1 is MDHEN and CDR2 SYDVKM. Trimming removed 7 bases at V and 6 bases at J, with 14 bases between. The CDR3 is made up of 13 amino acids. The full variable domain, in which reference TRBV28 and TRBJ2-3 provide the parts outside the CDR3, is DVKVTQSSRYLVKRTGEKVFLECVQDMDHENMFWYRQDPGLGLRLIYFSYDVKMKEKGDIPEGYSVSREKKERFSLILESASTNQTSMYLCASTRAIADTQYFGPGTRLTVL.

This clone was recorded a few times. J is TRBJ2-7 and V is TRBV27, with D maybe TRBD1 (6 bases). The CDR3 extends over 12 amino acids. V was cut by 5 bases and J by 3 bases, with 8 bases left in between. Germline V gives CDR1 MNHEY, CDR2 SMNVEV (reference sequence). The DNA for the CDR3 is TGTGCCAGCAGTCCGACAGGCTACGAGCAGTACTTC. This gives the protein CASSPTGYEQYF.

The gene calls are TRBV30 and TRBJ2-1; no clear D. Germline V gene sequence: CDR1 GTSNPN, CDR2 SVGIG (reference sequence). V lost 0 bases and J lost 6, with 9 bases in between. This CDR3 spans 13 amino acids. CDR3 in DNA: TGTGCCTGGAGTGTACAGCATATCAATGAGCAGTTCTTC. It specifies CAWSVQHINEQFF.

The CDR3 DNA reads as TGTGCCAGCAGTGAATCCGCCGAGGAGCCTATGCAAGGCTACACCTTC. Translating gives CASSESAEEPMQGYTF. V is TRBV2 and J is TRBJ1-2; D unclear. Germline assignment: CDR1 SNHLY and CDR2 FYNNEI. The CDR3 spans 16 residues. V was trimmed by 2 bases and J by 8 bases, leaving 21 bases between them.

This chain uses TRBV6-4 with TRBJ1-1; D remains unclear. This CDR3 has 14 amino acids. V lost 6 bases and J lost 4, with 15 bases in between. CDR1 MRHNA and CDR2 SNTAGT come from the germline V gene. The CDR3 sequence: CASRKDGGLTEAFF. Written as DNA, the CDR3 is TGTGCCAGCAGAAAGGACGGCGGGCTCACTGAAGCTTTCTTT.

The V and J genes are TRBV11-2 and TRBJ1-4; possibly TRBD1 for D (5 bases). The length of the CDR3 is 15 residues. Deletions cut 5 bases from V and 0 bases from J, with 10 bases between. The V gene's germline CDR1 is SGHAT and CDR2 FQNNGV. DNA of the CDR3: TGTGCCAGCAGCGTCGAAGGGGCAACTAATGAAAAACTGTTTTTT. This gives the protein CASSVEGATNEKLFF.

This clone was recorded once. The genes are TRBV6-1 and TRBJ1-3, with D tentatively TRBD1 (5 bases). The CDR3 contains 14 residues. Germline CDR1 is MNHNS and CDR2 is SASEGT. V lost 8 bases, J lost 2 bases, and 13 bases lay in between. DNA for the CDR3: TGTGCCAGCTTTACCTGGACACCTGGAAACACCATATATTTT. Its protein is CASFTWTPGNTIYF.

This chain connects TRBV6-5 to TRBJ1-6, with 7 bases lining up with TRBD1. Losses at the gene ends were 2 bases for V and 9 bases for J; bases not matched to a gene: 7. The CDR3 consists of 15 residues. Germline V CDR1 and CDR2: MNHEY, SVGAGI. This CDR3 is CASSYEGAVSSPLHF. As DNA, the CDR3 is TGTGCCAGCAGTTACGAGGGGGCTGTGAGTTCACCCCTCCACTTT.

Here the CDR3 DNA reads TGTGCCAGCAGCTTGGGGACAGGGAACTATGGCTACACCTTC. It codes for CASSLGTGNYGYTF. The J gene is TRBJ1-2, the V gene TRBV5-6; 8 bases fit TRBD1. The CDR3 covers 14 residues. The V and J ends lost 0 bases and 2 bases, in that order; junction bases with no gene match: 0. The V gene's germline CDR1 is SGHDT and CDR2 YYEEEE.

The chain is built from TRBV4-1 and TRBJ2-7, with 7 bases that match TRBD1. This CDR3 has 16 amino acids. Germline CDR1 MGHRA, CDR2 YSYEKL. Germline trimming cut 4 bases from V and 1 base from J; bases unmatched to any gene: 10. The CDR3 is CASSPGTGTASYEQYF. CDR3 DNA: TGCGCCAGCAGCCCCGGAACCGGGACAGCGTCCTACGAGCAGTACTTC.

This clone counts as medium-sized. The J gene is TRBJ1-1, the V gene TRBV6-5; 7 nucleotides line up with TRBD1. V gave up 4 bases and J gave up 5 bases; unmatched junction bases: 13. The CDR3 runs to 16 residues. Per the germline V gene, CDR1 is MNHEY and CDR2 is SVGAGI. CDR3 sequence reads: CASSSTSTGRWTEAFF. CDR3 DNA sequence: TGTGCCAGCAGTTCTACCTCGACAGGGCGGTGGACTGAAGCTTTCTTT.

The J gene is TRBJ1-1, the V gene TRBV29-1; D is possibly TRBD1 (5 bases). Trimming cost V 7 bases and J 0 bases, with 15 bases left between them. Germline CDR1 and CDR2: SQVTM and ANQGSEA. The CDR3 sequence is 14 residues long. The CDR3 reads CSAWDRTMNTEAFF. In nucleotides, the CDR3 is TGCAGCGCTTGGGACCGGACTATGAACACTGAAGCTTTCTTT.

V usage is TRBV9 and J usage is TRBJ2-3, with D possibly matching TRBD2 (5 bases). Germline-derived CDR1 and CDR2 are SGDLS and YYNGEE. The CDR3 covers 15 residues. The ends were cut back, 1 base at V and 2 bases at J, with 11 bases in the middle. CDR3 region: CASSVSFGDTDTQYF. CDR3 DNA: TGTGCCAGCAGCGTATCCTTCGGGGACACAGATACGCAGTATTTT.

Only one count was recorded for this clone. The rearrangement uses TRBV6-6 and TRBJ2-1; maybe TRBD2 (6 bases). Between the trimmed V and J ends, which lost 2 bases and 6 bases, there was a span of 11 bases. The CDR3 covers 14 residues. Germline V gives CDR1 MNHNY, CDR2 SVGAGI (reference sequence). DNA of the CDR3: TGTGCCAGCAGTTACACCCTGACTAGCAATGAGCAGTTCTTC. This codes for CASSYTLTSNEQFF.

This chain links TRBV7-6 with TRBJ1-5; 11 bases match TRBD1. The germline V gene encodes CDR1 SGHVS and CDR2 FNYEAQ. The J segment lost 2 bases and the V segment lost 5 bases, leaving 8 bases of the junction unmatched. This CDR3 region has 17 residues. In nucleotides, the CDR3 is TGTGCCAGCAGCCAGCGGACAGGGGGCTTGGGCAATCAGCCCCAGCATTTT. Translated: CASSQRTGGLGNQPQHF.

The genes are TRBV19 and TRBJ2-7; 9 bases agree with TRBD2. The CDR3 has 16 residues. The junction had 13 bases not matched to a gene; V was cut back by 10 bases and J by 0 bases. CDR1 LNHDA and CDR2 SQIVND come from the germline V gene (reference sequence). The CDR3 nucleotides read TGTGCCACCCAACCCGGGGCGGGGGGGCCCTCCTACGAGCAGTACTTC. Its protein is CATQPGAGGPSYEQYF.

This clone appeared once. The chain has TRBV30 and TRBJ2-1; a possible D gene is TRBD2 (5 bases). The germline CDR1 and CDR2 sequences are GTSNPN and SVGIG (reference sequence). V lost 3 bases, J lost 7 bases, and 10 bases lay in between. The CDR3 has 12 amino acids. The CDR3 loop is CAWSPAVNEQFF. The CDR3 DNA sequence: TGTGCCTGGAGCCCAGCGGTGAATGAGCAGTTCTTC.

This chain links TRBV14 with TRBJ1-1, with TRBD1 matching 10 bases. The CDR3 runs 15 residues. V lost 7 bases and J lost 5; bases outside the gene matches: 10. CDR1 and CDR2 (germline): SGHDN, FVKESK. The CDR3 region has the DNA TGTGCCAGCACCGGGACAGGGGTAGTTCTGACTGAAGCTTTCTTT. Protein: CASTGTGVVLTEAFF.

The chain recombines TRBV6-5 with TRBJ2-5; 7 bases map to TRBD1. The CDR3 consists of 14 residues. V shed 6 bases and J 2 bases; nucleotides not matched to a gene: 6. Germline lookup yields CDR1 MNHEY and CDR2 SVGAGI. The CDR3 nucleotides read TGTGCCAGCAGCCCGCAGACAGGGCAAGAGACCCAGTACTTC. Amino acid sequence: CASSPQTGQETQYF.

CDR3 nucleotides: TGCGCCAGCAAGGGACTAGCGGGGTCCAATGAGCAGTTCTTC. This encodes CASKGLAGSNEQFF. This chain links TRBV5-1 with TRBJ2-1; TRBD2 matches at 13 bases. Per germline, CDR1 SGHRS and CDR2 YFSETQ. The CDR3 totals 14 residues. The V and J ends lost 6 bases and 6 bases, in that order; junction bases with no gene match: 3. Combining the CDR3 with reference TRBV5-1 and TRBJ2-1 gives the whole variable domain KAGVTQTPRYLIKTRGQQVTLSCSPISGHRSVSWYQQTPGQGLQFLFEYFSETQRNKGNFPGRFSGRQFSNSRSEMNVSTLELGDSALYLCASKGLAGSNEQFFGPGTRLTVL.

This clone has a handful of counts. The chain links TRBV5-4 to TRBJ1-1; D gene ambiguous. The germline gives CDR1 SGHNT, CDR2 YYREEE (reference sequence). The V end lost 2 bases, the J end lost 1 base, and 6 bases lay between the germline ends. This CDR3 region has 13 residues. In nucleotides, the CDR3 is TGTGCCAGCAGCTTCCAGGAGAACACTGAAGCTTTCTTT. Its protein product is CASSFQENTEAFF.

The chain uses TRBV2 and TRBJ2-5; 9 bases fit TRBD2. CDR1 SNHLY and CDR2 FYNNEI come from the germline V gene. The CDR3 runs 15 residues. V lost 10 bases and J lost 4; bases outside the gene matches: 13. CDR3: CANGASGASSETQYF. The CDR3 bases are TGTGCCAATGGGGCTAGCGGGGCCTCGTCAGAGACCCAGTACTTC.

The chain links TRBV29-1 to TRBJ2-5; D perhaps matches TRBD1 (5 bases). V was shortened by 3 bases and J by 3 bases, with 5 bases between the two germline ends. CDR1 and CDR2 (germline): SQVTM, ANQGSEA. The CDR3 spans 11 residues. The CDR3 sequence: CSVDREETQYF. In DNA, the CDR3 is TGCAGCGTTGACAGGGAAGAGACCCAGTACTTC.